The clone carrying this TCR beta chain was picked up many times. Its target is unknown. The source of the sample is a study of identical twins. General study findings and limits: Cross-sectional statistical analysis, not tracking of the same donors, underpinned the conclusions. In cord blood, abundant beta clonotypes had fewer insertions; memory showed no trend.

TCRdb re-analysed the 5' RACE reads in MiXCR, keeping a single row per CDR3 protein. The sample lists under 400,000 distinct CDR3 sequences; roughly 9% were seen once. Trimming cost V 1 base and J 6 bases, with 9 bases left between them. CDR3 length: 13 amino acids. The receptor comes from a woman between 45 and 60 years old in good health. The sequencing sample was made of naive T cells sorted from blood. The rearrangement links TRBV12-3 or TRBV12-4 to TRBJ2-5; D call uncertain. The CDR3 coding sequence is TGTGCCAGCAGTTTAGACCTGGGTCAGACCCAGTACTTC. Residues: CASSLDLGQTQYF.